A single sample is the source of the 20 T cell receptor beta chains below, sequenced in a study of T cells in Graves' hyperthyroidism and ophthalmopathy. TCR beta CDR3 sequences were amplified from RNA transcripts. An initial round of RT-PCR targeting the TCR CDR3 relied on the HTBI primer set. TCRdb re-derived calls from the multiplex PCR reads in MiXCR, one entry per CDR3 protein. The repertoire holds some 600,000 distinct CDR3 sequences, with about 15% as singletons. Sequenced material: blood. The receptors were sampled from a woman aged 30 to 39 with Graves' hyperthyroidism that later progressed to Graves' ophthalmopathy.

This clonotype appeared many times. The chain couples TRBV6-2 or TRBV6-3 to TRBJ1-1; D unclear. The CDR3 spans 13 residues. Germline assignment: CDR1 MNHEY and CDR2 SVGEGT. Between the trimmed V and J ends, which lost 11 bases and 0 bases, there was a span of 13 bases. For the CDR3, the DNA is TGTGCCGTAAATGGACCGATGAACACTGAAGCTTTCTTT. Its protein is CAVNGPMNTEAFF.

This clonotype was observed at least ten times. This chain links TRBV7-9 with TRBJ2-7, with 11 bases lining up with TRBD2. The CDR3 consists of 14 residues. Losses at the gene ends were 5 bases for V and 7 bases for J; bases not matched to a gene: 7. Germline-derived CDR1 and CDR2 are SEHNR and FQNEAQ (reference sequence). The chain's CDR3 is CASSPSGLAEEQYF. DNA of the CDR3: TGTGCCAGCAGCCCTTCGGGACTAGCGGAAGAGCAGTACTTC.

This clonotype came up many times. The chain's CDR3 is CASSLDRDLYEQYF. CDR3 nucleotides: TGTGCCAGCAGCTTAGACAGGGACCTCTACGAGCAGTACTTC. The chain links TRBV7-2 to TRBJ2-7; perhaps TRBD1 as D (6 bases). The germline gives CDR1 SGHTA, CDR2 FQGNSA. The V gene lost 1 base and the J gene lost 3 bases, with 10 bases spanning the gap. This CDR3 spans 14 amino acids.

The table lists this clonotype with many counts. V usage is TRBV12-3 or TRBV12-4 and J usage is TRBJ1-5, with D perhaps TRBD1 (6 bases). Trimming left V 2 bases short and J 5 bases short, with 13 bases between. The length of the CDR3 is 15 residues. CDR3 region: CASSLQAAGDQPQHF. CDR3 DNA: TGTGCCAGCAGTTTACAAGCGGCAGGGGATCAGCCCCAGCATTTT.

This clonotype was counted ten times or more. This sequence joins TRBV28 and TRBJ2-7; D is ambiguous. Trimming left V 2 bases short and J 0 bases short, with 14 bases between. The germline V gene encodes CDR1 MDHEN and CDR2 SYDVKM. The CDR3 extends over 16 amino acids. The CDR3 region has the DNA TGTGCCAGCAGTTTAATCGGCAACCTCCACTCCTACGAGCAGTACTTC. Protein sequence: CASSLIGNLHSYEQYF.

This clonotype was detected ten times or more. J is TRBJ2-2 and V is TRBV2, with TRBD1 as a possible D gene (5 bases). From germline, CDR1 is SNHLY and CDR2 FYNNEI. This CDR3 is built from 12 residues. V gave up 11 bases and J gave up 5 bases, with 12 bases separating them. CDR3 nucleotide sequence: TGTGCCGGACGAGGACAAACCGGGGAGCTGTTTTTT. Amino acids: CAGRGQTGELFF.

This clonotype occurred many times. The chain's CDR3 is CASGTSYEQYF. The CDR3 bases are TGTGCCAGCGGTACTTCCTACGAGCAGTACTTC. The V call is TRBV11-1, the J call TRBJ2-7; no clear D gene. V lost 8 bases and J lost 1, with 6 bases in between. The germline V gene has CDR1 SGHAT and CDR2 FQDESV (reference sequence). The CDR3 extends over 11 amino acids.

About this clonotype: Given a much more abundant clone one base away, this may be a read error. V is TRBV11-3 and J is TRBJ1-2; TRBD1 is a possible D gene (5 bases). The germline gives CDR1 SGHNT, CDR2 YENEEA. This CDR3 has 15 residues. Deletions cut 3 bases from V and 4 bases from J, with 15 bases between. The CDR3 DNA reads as TGTGCCAGCAGCTTCACTCGGGGGATCTTCTATGGCTACACCTTC. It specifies CASSFTRGIFYGYTF.

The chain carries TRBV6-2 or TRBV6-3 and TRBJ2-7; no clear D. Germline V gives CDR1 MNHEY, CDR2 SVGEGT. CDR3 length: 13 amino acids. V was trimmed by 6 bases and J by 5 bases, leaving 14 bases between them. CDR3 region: CASSPSEEHEQYF. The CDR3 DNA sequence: TGTGCCAGCAGCCCTAGTGAAGAGCACGAGCAGTACTTC.

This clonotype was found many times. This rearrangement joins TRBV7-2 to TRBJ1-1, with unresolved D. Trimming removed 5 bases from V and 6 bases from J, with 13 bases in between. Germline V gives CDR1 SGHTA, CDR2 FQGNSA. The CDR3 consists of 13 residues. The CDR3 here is CASSTLLSAEAFF. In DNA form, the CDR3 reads TGTGCCAGCAGCACCCTATTATCCGCTGAAGCTTTCTTT.

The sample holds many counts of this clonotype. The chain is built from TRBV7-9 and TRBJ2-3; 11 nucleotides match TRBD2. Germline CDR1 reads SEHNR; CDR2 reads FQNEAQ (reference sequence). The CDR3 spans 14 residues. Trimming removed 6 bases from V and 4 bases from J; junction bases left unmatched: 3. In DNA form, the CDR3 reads TGTGCCAGCAGTATAGCGGGAGGGTCAGATACGCAGTATTTT. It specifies CASSIAGGSDTQYF.

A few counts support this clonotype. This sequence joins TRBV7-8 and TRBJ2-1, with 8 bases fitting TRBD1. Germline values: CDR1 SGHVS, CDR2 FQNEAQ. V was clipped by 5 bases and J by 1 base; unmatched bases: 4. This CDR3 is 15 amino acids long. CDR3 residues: CASSRGQVSYNEQFF. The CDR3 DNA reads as TGTGCCAGCAGCCGGGGACAGGTATCCTACAATGAGCAGTTCTTC.

The CDR3 protein is CASSLTQGAGEQYF. For the CDR3, the DNA is TGTGCCAGCAGCTTAACCCAGGGGGCAGGAGAGCAGTACTTC. The chain combines TRBV11-3 with TRBJ2-7, with 8 bases that match TRBD1. CDR3 length: 14 amino acids. V gave up 2 bases and J gave up 7 bases; unmatched junction bases: 7. Germline values: CDR1 SGHNT, CDR2 YENEEA.

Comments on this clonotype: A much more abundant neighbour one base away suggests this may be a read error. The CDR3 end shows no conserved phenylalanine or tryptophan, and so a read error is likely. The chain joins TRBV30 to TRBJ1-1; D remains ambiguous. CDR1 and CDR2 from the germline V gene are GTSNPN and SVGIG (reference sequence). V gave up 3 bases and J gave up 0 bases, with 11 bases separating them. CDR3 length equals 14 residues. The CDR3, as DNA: TGTGCCTGGAGACTCGCCTCCTTGAACACTGAAGCTTTCTCT. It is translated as CAWRLASLNTEAFS.

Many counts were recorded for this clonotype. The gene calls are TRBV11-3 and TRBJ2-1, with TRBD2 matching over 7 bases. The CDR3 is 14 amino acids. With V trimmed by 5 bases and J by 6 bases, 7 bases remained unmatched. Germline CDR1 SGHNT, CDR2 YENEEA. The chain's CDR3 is CASSHISGSNEQFF. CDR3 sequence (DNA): TGTGCCAGCAGCCATATTAGCGGGTCCAATGAGCAGTTCTTC.

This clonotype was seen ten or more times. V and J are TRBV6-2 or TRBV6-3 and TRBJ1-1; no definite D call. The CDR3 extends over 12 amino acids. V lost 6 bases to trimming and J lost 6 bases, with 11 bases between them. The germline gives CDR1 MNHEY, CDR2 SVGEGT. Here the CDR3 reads CASSRRGPEAFF. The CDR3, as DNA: TGTGCCAGCAGCAGAAGAGGGCCTGAAGCTTTCTTT.

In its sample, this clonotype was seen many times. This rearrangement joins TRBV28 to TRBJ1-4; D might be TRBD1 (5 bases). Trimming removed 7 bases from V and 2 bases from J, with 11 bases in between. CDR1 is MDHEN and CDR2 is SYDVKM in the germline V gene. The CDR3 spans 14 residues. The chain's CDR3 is CASIPGRTNEKLFF. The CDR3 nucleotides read TGTGCCAGCATCCCGGGACGGACTAATGAAAAACTGTTTTTT. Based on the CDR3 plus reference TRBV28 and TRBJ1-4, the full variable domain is DVKVTQSSRYLVKRTGEKVFLECVQDMDHENMFWYRQDPGLGLRLIYFSYDVKMKEKGDIPEGYSVSREKKERFSLILESASTNQTSMYLCASIPGRTNEKLFFGSGTQLSVL.

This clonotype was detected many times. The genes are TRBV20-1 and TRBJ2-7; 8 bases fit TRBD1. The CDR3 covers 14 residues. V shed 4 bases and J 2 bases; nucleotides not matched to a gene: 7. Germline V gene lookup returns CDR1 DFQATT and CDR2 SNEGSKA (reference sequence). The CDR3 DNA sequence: TGCAGTGCTACCAGAGGACAGGGAGCCTACGAGCAGTACTTC. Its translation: CSATRGQGAYEQYF.

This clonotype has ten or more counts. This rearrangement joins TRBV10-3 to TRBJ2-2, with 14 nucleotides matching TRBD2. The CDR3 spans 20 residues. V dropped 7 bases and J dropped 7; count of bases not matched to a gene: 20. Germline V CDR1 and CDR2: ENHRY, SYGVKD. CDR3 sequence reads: CAITEAWATGTSGSGGELFF. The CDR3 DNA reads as TGTGCCATCACCGAAGCCTGGGCCACTGGGACTAGCGGGAGTGGCGGGGAGCTGTTTTTT.

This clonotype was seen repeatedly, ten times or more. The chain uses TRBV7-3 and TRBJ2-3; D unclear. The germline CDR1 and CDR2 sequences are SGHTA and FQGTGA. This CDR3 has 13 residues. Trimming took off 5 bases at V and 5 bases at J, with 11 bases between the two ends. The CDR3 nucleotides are TGTGCCAGCAGCCCCTTCCCGGGAGATACGCAGTATTTT. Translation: CASSPFPGDTQYF.